Reported below is one TCR beta chain. Its target is not known. Germline V lookup: CDR1 GTSNPN, CDR2 SVGIG (reference sequence). V lost 5 bases and J lost 0; bases outside the gene matches: 6. This CDR3 contains 14 residues. The PCR employed 60 Vbeta primers together with 13 Jbeta primers. Original processing notes: In a later analysis, 79 million or so unique TCR beta chains included roughly 11 million shared by two or more donors. Profiling relied on immunoSEQ multiplex PCR, and the TCRdb table lists in-frame clones only, not all of them. V and J calls and clone size are given by that table; D and trimming were obtained from the DNA. The table records around 190,000 clones, 65% to 85% of them present only once. This specimen comes from a study of cytomegalovirus exposure and HLA in healthy donors. Study in general: HLA-typed donors were the source of approximately 88 million unique TCRs, which an early data release held.

Study-level points and caveats: A later analysis appeared to link common viral pathogens to several of the most significant clusters.

The TCR originated in a woman younger than 45 in good health and CMV-seronegative. The chain is built from TRBV30 and TRBJ2-7; 8 bases align to TRBD1. The sequenced sample consisted of PBMCs. The CDR3 DNA is TGTGCCTGGGTCAGGACAGGGAGCTCCTACGAGCAGTACTTC. The encoded protein is CAWVRTGSSYEQYF.